These 30 T cell receptor beta chains were sequenced from one sample in a study of vaccination effects on CD4 cells after COVID-19. The repertoire was sequenced with immunoSEQ multiplex PCR; TCRdb's copy has only in-frame clones and lacks some. The data show tens of thousands of clones, around 73% seen once. The culture ran for 10 days, and then CD4+ T cells were isolated. Their recognized antigens are unknown. This sample comprised CD4+ T cells from PBMCs cultured without peptide, obtained before COVID-19 vaccination. The receptors originated from a human donor who received a COVID-19 vaccine.

The gene calls are TRBV12-5 and TRBJ2-3; D is possibly TRBD1 (5 bases). The CDR3 is made up of 17 amino acids. V lost 0 bases and J 4 bases, leaving 17 bases between the germline ends. Germline values: CDR1 LGHNT, CDR2 FRNRAP. CDR3 sequence (DNA): TGTGCTAGTGGTTTGGTACTTGGCAGGGAAAATTCAGATACGCAGTATTTT. It translates to CASGLVLGRENSDTQYF.

The chain has TRBV5-1 and TRBJ2-7; unclear D gene. V was cut by 0 bases and J by 6 bases, with 13 bases left in between. Germline V lookup: CDR1 SGHRS, CDR2 YFSETQ. CDR3 length: 14 residues. CDR3 nucleotides: TGCGCCAGCAGCTTGGATTCCGTTCTGGGCGAGCAGTACTTC. This gives the protein CASSLDSVLGEQYF.

The chain recombines TRBV18 with TRBJ1-2; D ambiguous. Germline CDR1 is KGHSH and CDR2 is LQKENI. The V gene lost 0 bases and the J gene lost 10 bases, with 12 bases spanning the gap. There are 13 residues in the CDR3. The CDR3 bases are TGTGCCAGCTCACCACCGACGGCAGCTCCCTACACCTTC. Translating gives CASSPPTAAPYTF.

The J gene is TRBJ1-2, the V gene TRBV3-1 (or the pseudogene TRBV3-2), with TRBD1 identical over 9 bases. Germline-derived CDR1 and CDR2 are LGHDT and YNNKEL (reference sequence). This CDR3 has 18 amino acids. Trimming at V came to 0 bases and at J to 8 bases, leaving 16 bases not matched to a gene. CDR3 coding DNA: TGTGCCAGCAGCCAAGATCTGGGACAGGGAAGTTTGCGCGGAGGCTACACCTTC. Translating it yields CASSQDLGQGSLRGGYTF.

The V gene is TRBV3-1 (or the pseudogene TRBV3-2), the J gene TRBJ2-3; D might be TRBD2 (7 bases). Trimming shortened V by 4 bases and J by 0 bases, and 20 bases separated the two germline ends. Germline V lookup: CDR1 LGHDT, CDR2 YNNKEL (reference sequence). The CDR3 loop spans 18 amino acids. The CDR3 DNA reads TGTGCCAGCAGCCTAAGTCGGGGGAGGGGGGCTAGCACAGATACGCAGTATTTT. It codes for CASSLSRGRGASTDTQYF.

CDR3 sequence: CASSSAPDGEKLFF. Here the CDR3 DNA reads TGTGCCAGCAGCTCCGCCCCGGACGGAGAAAAACTGTTTTTT. The chain joins TRBV7-2 to TRBJ1-4; D not resolved. Germline V gene lookup returns CDR1 SGHTA and CDR2 FQGNSA. The CDR3 spans 14 residues. V was pared by 4 bases and J by 8 bases, with 14 bases between. Looking up the rest from reference TRBV7-2 and TRBJ1-4 gives the full variable domain: GAGVSQSPSNKVTEKGKDVELRCDPISGHTALYWYRQSLGQGLEFLIYFQGNSAPDKSGLPSDRFSAERTGGSVSTLTIQRTQQEDSAVYLCASSSAPDGEKLFFGSGTQLSVL.

The chain links TRBV4-3 to TRBJ1-6; 7 nucleotides align to TRBD1. V lost 0 bases to trimming and J lost 9 bases; unmatched junction nucleotides: 5. Germline CDR1 and CDR2: LGHNA and YSLEER. The CDR3 runs to 15 residues. The CDR3 spells CASSQDFQGVSPLHF. Written as DNA, the CDR3 is TGCGCCAGCAGCCAAGATTTCCAGGGGGTTTCACCCCTCCACTTT.

This clone was observed a handful of times. V usage is TRBV4-1 and J usage is TRBJ1-4, with TRBD1 as a possible D gene (6 bases). The germline V and J ends were trimmed by 0 bases and 5 bases, with 13 bases remaining between them. Germline V CDR1 and CDR2: MGHRA, YSYEKL. This CDR3 spans 16 amino acids. The CDR3: CASSQDRSGVNEKLFF. The CDR3 coding sequence is TGCGCCAGCAGCCAAGATCGGTCAGGGGTCAATGAAAAACTGTTTTTT.

The rearrangement joins TRBV19 to TRBJ2-7; TRBD1 is a possible D gene (5 bases). Trimming removed 4 bases from V and 6 bases from J, with 13 bases in between. The CDR3 is made up of 13 amino acids. Germline values: CDR1 LNHDA, CDR2 SQIVND (reference sequence). CDR3 DNA: TGTGCCAGTAGTACGGGCAGGGCTCGCGAGCAGTACTTC. Translated, it gives CASSTGRAREQYF. Complete variable domain (other parts from reference TRBV19 and TRBJ2-7): DGGITQSPKYLFRKEGQNVTLSCEQNLNHDAMYWYRQDPGQGLRLIYYSQIVNDFQKGDIAEGYSVSREKKESFPLTVTSAQKNPTAFYLCASSTGRAREQYFGPGTRLTVT.

The chain combines TRBV5-4 with TRBJ1-2; unclear D gene. Per the germline V gene, CDR1 is SGHNT and CDR2 is YYREEE (reference sequence). V was shortened by 0 bases and J by 4 bases, with 16 bases between the two germline ends. The CDR3 spans 16 residues. The CDR3 nucleotides read TGTGCCAGCAGCTTGGAAGGCTCTGGGGTCCCCTATGGCTACACCTTC. This gives the protein CASSLEGSGVPYGYTF.

This chain joins TRBV2 and TRBJ1-4; 7 bases are shared with TRBD1. V gave up 6 bases and J gave up 4 bases; unmatched junction bases: 11. The CDR3 totals 16 residues. CDR1 is SNHLY, CDR2 FYNNEI, per germline. CDR3 bases: TGTGCCAGCAGAGACACCAGGGGGAAGGTTAATGAAAAACTGTTTTTT. Translated: CASRDTRGKVNEKLFF.

The genes are TRBV13 and TRBJ2-1, with D possibly being TRBD2 (5 bases). This CDR3 spans 17 amino acids. The V end was cut by 2 bases, the J end by 5 bases, with 19 bases between. CDR1 and CDR2 from the germline V gene are PRHDT and FYEKMQ (reference sequence). The CDR3 nucleotides are TGTGCCAGCAGCTTAATAGGACCGGGATCCGTCCACAATGAGCAGTTCTTC. Amino acid sequence: CASSLIGPGSVHNEQFF.

With respect to this clone: The junction differs from germline at one of its ends, possibly a read error. This chain joins TRBV29-1 and TRBJ2-7; 11 bases agree with TRBD2. Per germline, CDR1 SQVTM and CDR2 ANQGSEA. The CDR3 covers 12 residues. The chain's CDR3 is CSVELAGVFRHF. Here the CDR3 DNA reads TGCAGCGTCGAACTAGCGGGAGTTTTTCGGCACTTC.

J is TRBJ1-2 and V is TRBV7-8; D remains unclear. The CDR3 is made up of 13 amino acids. Trimming pared 2 bases from V and 1 base from J, leaving 5 bases between. Germline CDR1 is SGHVS and CDR2 is FQNEAQ. CDR3: CASSLRLNYGYTF. CDR3 nucleotides: TGTGCCAGCAGCTTAAGGCTTAACTATGGCTACACCTTC.

This sequence joins TRBV4-1 and TRBJ2-3; 8 nucleotides agree with TRBD2. The CDR3 spans 17 residues. The germline V gene encodes CDR1 MGHRA and CDR2 YSYEKL. Trimming cost V 3 bases and J 4 bases; bases outside gene matches: 12. CDR3 loop: CASSQGLSGGGPDTQYF. Written as DNA, the CDR3 is TGCGCCAGCAGCCAGGGACTGAGCGGGGGTGGCCCAGATACGCAGTATTTT.

The chain combines TRBV7-2 with TRBJ1-2; perhaps TRBD1 as D (5 bases). V was pared by 2 bases and J by 2 bases, with 15 bases between. Germline assignment: CDR1 SGHTA and CDR2 FQGNSA. CDR3 length: 16 residues. The CDR3 DNA reads TGTGCCAGCAGCTTACCCCCAGGGAAGGTGAACTATGGCTACACCTTC. Protein product: CASSLPPGKVNYGYTF.

The gene calls are TRBV5-5 and TRBJ2-1, with 11 positions matching TRBD2. The germline gives CDR1 SGHKS, CDR2 YYEKEE (reference sequence). J was trimmed by 8 bases and V by 4 bases; bases with no gene match: 8. This CDR3 is 15 amino acids long. The CDR3 region has the DNA TGTGCCAGCAGCCGTCTAGCGGGGGGCGGAGATGAGCAGTTCTTC. This sequence encodes CASSRLAGGGDEQFF. The entire variable domain, with the rest obtained from reference TRBV5-5 and TRBJ2-1, is as follows: DAGVTQSPTHLIKTRGQQVTLRCSPISGHKSVSWYQQVLGQGPQFIFQYYEKEERGRGNFPDRFSARQFPNYSSELNVNALLLGDSALYLCASSRLAGGGDEQFFGPGTRLTVL.

The chain employs TRBV2 and TRBJ2-2; 13 bases agree with TRBD2. The CDR3 is 14 residues long. Trimming took 6 bases from V and 7 from J; bases not matched to a gene: 2. Germline loops: CDR1 SNHLY, CDR2 FYNNEI. The CDR3 sequence is CASRGLAGSGELFF. In DNA form, the CDR3 reads TGTGCCAGCAGGGGACTAGCGGGGAGCGGGGAGCTGTTTTTT.

The chain is built from TRBV6-5 and TRBJ2-3, with D possibly matching TRBD1 (5 bases). Germline V gene lookup returns CDR1 MNHEY and CDR2 SVGAGI. The CDR3 contains 12 residues. The V gene lost 10 bases and the J gene lost 3 bases, with 11 bases spanning the gap. The CDR3 region has the DNA TGTGCCACAGGGTCGGCTACAGATACGCAGTATTTT. Its protein is CATGSATDTQYF.

The rearrangement joins TRBV28 to TRBJ1-1; the D gene is possibly TRBD1 (6 bases). CDR1 is MDHEN, CDR2 SYDVKM, per germline. The CDR3 length is 13 residues. V gave up 6 bases and J gave up 11 bases, with 19 bases separating them. As DNA, the CDR3 is TGTGCCAGCAGCCCGGGGGGCAATCGAGGTGCTTTCTTT. Residues: CASSPGGNRGAFF.

CDR3 amino acids: CAISENRDYGYTF. The CDR3 DNA reads as TGTGCCATCAGTGAGAACAGGGACTATGGCTACACCTTC. The rearrangement uses TRBV10-3 and TRBJ1-2; tentatively, D is TRBD1 (6 bases). Trimming removed 2 bases at V and 3 bases at J, with 7 bases between. The CDR3 consists of 13 residues. The germline V gene encodes CDR1 ENHRY and CDR2 SYGVKD.

The J gene is TRBJ1-1, the V gene TRBV3-1 (or the pseudogene TRBV3-2); D gene uncertain. The germline CDR1 and CDR2 sequences are LGHDT and YNNKEL (reference sequence). The CDR3 has 13 amino acids. Trimming removed 5 bases from V and 2 bases from J, with 9 bases in between. CDR3 in amino acids: CASSSVPNTEAFF. The CDR3 region has the DNA TGTGCCAGCAGCTCGGTTCCTAACACTGAAGCTTTCTTT.

V and J are TRBV6-5 and TRBJ2-7; 10 nucleotides line up with TRBD1. The germline V gene encodes CDR1 MNHEY and CDR2 SVGAGI. CDR3 size: 15 residues. Trimming removed 6 bases from V and 6 bases from J; junction bases left unmatched: 11. The CDR3 spells CASSGGTGAWSEQYF. CDR3 sequence (DNA): TGTGCCAGCAGCGGAGGGACAGGGGCATGGAGCGAGCAGTACTTC.

DNA for the CDR3: TGTGCCAGCAGTTACGGACAGTCTGGAAACACCATATATTTT. Its translation is CASSYGQSGNTIYF. The chain couples TRBV6-5 to TRBJ1-3, with TRBD1 as a possible D gene (6 bases). Trimming shortened V by 2 bases and J by 1 base, and 6 bases separated the two germline ends. This CDR3 is 14 amino acids long. Per germline, CDR1 MNHEY and CDR2 SVGAGI.

CDR3 amino acids: CASSIGREQFF. The DNA of the CDR3 is TGTGCCAGCAGCATCGGAAGGGAGCAGTTCTTC. J is TRBJ2-1 and V is TRBV28; D remains ambiguous. Germline V gene data show CDR1 as MDHEN and CDR2 as SYDVKM. The V end lost 6 bases, the J end lost 10 bases, and 10 bases lay between the germline ends. CDR3 length: 11 amino acids. The full variable domain, with the rest looked up from reference TRBV28 and TRBJ2-1, is DVKVTQSSRYLVKRTGEKVFLECVQDMDHENMFWYRQDPGLGLRLIYFSYDVKMKEKGDIPEGYSVSREKKERFSLILESASTNQTSMYLCASSIGREQFFGPGTRLTVL.

This chain uses TRBV7-8 with TRBJ2-7; D possibly matches TRBD1 or TRBD2 (5 bases each). CDR3 length: 15 residues. The V end lost 1 base, the J end lost 2 bases, and 12 bases lay between the germline ends. The germline V gene has CDR1 SGHVS and CDR2 FQNEAQ. In DNA, the CDR3 is TGTGCCAGCAGCTTAGGACAGACTAACACCTACGAGCAGTACTTC. Residues: CASSLGQTNTYEQYF.

CDR3 bases: TGTGCCAGCAGTTCCGGGACAGGAAGTTACAATGAGCAGTTCTTC. Its translation is CASSSGTGSYNEQFF. The chain uses TRBV2 and TRBJ2-1; 8 positions agree with TRBD1. J gave up 4 bases and V 5 bases, and 7 bases lay outside the gene matches. CDR1 and CDR2 (germline): SNHLY, FYNNEI. This CDR3 region has 15 residues. The full variable domain, its missing parts supplied by reference TRBV2 and TRBJ2-1, is EPEVTQTPSHQVTQMGQEVILRCVPISNHLYFYWYRQILGQKVEFLVSFYNNEISEKSEIFDDQFSVERPDGSNFTLKIRSTKLEDSAMYFCASSSGTGSYNEQFFGPGTRLTVL.

This clone appeared a single time. The chain links TRBV9 to TRBJ1-3; D is unclear. CDR3 size: 13 residues. Germline V gene sequence: CDR1 SGDLS, CDR2 YYNGEE. Trimming cost V 2 bases and J 7 bases, with 10 bases left between them. The CDR3 coding sequence is TGTGCCAGCAGCGTGGAGGGTAGCAACACCATATATTTT. It specifies CASSVEGSNTIYF.

The chain is built from TRBV4-2 and TRBJ2-6; TRBD1 matches at 10 bases. From germline, CDR1 is LGHNA and CDR2 YNFKEQ. Trimming at V came to 3 bases and at J to 1 base, leaving 3 bases not matched to a gene. The CDR3 is 17 residues long. The CDR3 DNA is TGTGCCAGCAGCCAGCCGGACAGGGGGTCTGGGGCCAACGTCCTGACTTTC. Its protein is CASSQPDRGSGANVLTF.

The chain uses TRBV4-1 and TRBJ2-5, with D perhaps TRBD2 (6 bases). Trimming shortened V by 0 bases and J by 5 bases, and 16 bases separated the two germline ends. This CDR3 has 16 residues. CDR1 is MGHRA and CDR2 is YSYEKL in the germline V gene. The CDR3 DNA reads TGCGCCAGCAGCCAAGATCGTGGGGGAGGAAAGGAGACCCAGTACTTC. Amino acid sequence: CASSQDRGGGKETQYF.